The clone carrying this T cell receptor beta chain was seen once. The sample originates from a study of CD8 T cells in Susac syndrome. Study background: The Susac syndrome patients that were sequenced included over 5 with active disease and under ten in remission.

V was pared by 7 bases and J by 3 bases, with 19 bases between. There are 15 residues in the CDR3. Germline assignment: CDR1 SGHVS and CDR2 FQNEAQ. Negative isolation was used for CD8+ and CD4+ T cells, and FACS enrichment was applied to TEMRA cells. Reverse transcription of roughly 0.5 to 1 ug RNA was performed with random hexamers. Multiplex PCR with immunoSEQ amplified the TCR beta CDR3 across 54 Vbeta and 13 Jbeta. TCRdb reanalysed the immunoSEQ multiplex PCR reads using MiXCR and keeps one entry per CDR3 protein. Among roughly 140,000 distinct CDR3 sequences, nearly 97% were seen once, and the ten largest hold 0.065% to 0.095%.

Sequenced input: CD4+ T cells from PBMCs. This clonotype originated in a human donor with Susac syndrome. J is TRBJ2-7 and V is TRBV7-8; D perhaps matches TRBD1 (5 bases). The CDR3 loop reads CASNKKHQGIYEQYF. The CDR3 region has the DNA TGTGCCAGCAACAAAAAGCATCAGGGAATCTACGAGCAGTACTTC. The full variable domain, completed using reference TRBV7-8 and TRBJ2-7, is GAGVSQSPRYKVAKRGQDVALRCDPISGHVSLFWYQQALGQGPEFLTYFQNEAQLDKSGLPSDRFFAERPEGSVSTLKIQRTQQEDSAVYLCASNKKHQGIYEQYFGPGTRLTVT.